The sequence of this T cell receptor (beta chain) was determined in a study of cytomegalovirus exposure and HLA in healthy donors. Study conclusions and caveats: An analysis was carried out at a later point. It showed that HLA-associated TCR beta chains were more clonally expanded than equally common non-associated chains. A later analysis reportedly found that, within productive TCRs, an Asian-associated ancestry cluster had fewer N-insertions than the mean observed across the roughly 700 donors. When analyzed later, a missense DCLRE1C variant was found to be linked to TCR beta V- and J-gene trimming.

In regard to this clone: Its cognate antigen is unknown.

Primers for the PCR totalled 60 Vbeta and 13 Jbeta. Method: immunoSEQ multiplex PCR; TCRdb's copy keeps in-frame clones and lacks some. The sample contains 60,000 to 90,000 clones, 80% to 90% of which appear only once. The origin of this receptor is an older man in good health and CMV-seropositive. The sample taken for sequencing was PBMCs.

The CDR3 sequence is CASSLGTSGINEQFF. The CDR3 DNA reads TGTGCCAGCAGCTTAGGGACTAGCGGGATCAATGAGCAGTTCTTC. The chain employs TRBV7-9 and TRBJ2-1; 12 positions match TRBD2. The CDR3 covers 15 residues. Germline V CDR1 and CDR2: SEHNR, FQNEAQ (reference sequence). V was clipped by 1 base and J by 6 bases; unmatched bases: 1. Filled out from reference TRBV7-9 and TRBJ2-1, the complete variable domain reads DTGVSQNPRHKITKRGQNVTFRCDPISEHNRLYWYRQTLGQGPEFLTYFQNEAQLEKSRLLSDRFSAERPKGSFSTLEIQRTEQGDSAMYLCASSLGTSGINEQFFGPGTRLTVL.